The following is a T cell receptor (beta chain) sequence with its context. The data belong to a study of T cell responses to AZD1222 COVID-19 vaccine. Measured with immunoSEQ multiplex PCR; TCRdb has only the in-frame clones, and not every one. The sample gives just under 80,000 clones, about 92% of which show up once; roughly 4.3% is in the top ten. Trimming took 10 bases from V and 8 from J, leaving 14 bases between them. The CDR3 spans 11 residues. J is TRBJ1-2 and V is TRBV12-3 or TRBV12-4; the D is unclear. The starting material was peripheral blood, obtained 28 days after the second AZD1222 dose. The source of this sequence is an adult who received the AZD1222 COVID-19 vaccine. The CDR3 reads CAIDNLGGYTF. The CDR3 bases are TGTGCCATAGATAACCTGGGAGGCTACACCTTC.